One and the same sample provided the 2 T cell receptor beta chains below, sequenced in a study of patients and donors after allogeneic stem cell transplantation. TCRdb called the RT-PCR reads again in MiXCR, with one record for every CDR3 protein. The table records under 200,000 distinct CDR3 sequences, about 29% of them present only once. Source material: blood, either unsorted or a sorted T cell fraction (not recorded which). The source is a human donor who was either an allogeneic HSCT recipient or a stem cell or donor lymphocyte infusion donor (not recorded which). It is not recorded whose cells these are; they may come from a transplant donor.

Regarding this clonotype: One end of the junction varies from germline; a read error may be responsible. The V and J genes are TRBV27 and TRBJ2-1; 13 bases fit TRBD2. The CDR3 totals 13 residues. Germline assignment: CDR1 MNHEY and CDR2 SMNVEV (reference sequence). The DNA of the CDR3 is TGTGCCAGCAGTCTCCCAGGACTAGCGGGAGAGCTCTTC. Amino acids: CASSLPGLAGELF.

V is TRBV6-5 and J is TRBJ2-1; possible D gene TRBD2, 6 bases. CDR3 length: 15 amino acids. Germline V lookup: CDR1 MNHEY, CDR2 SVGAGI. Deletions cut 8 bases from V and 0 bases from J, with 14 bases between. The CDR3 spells CASAIADSSYNEQFF. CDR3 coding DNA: TGTGCCAGCGCAATAGCGGATAGCTCCTACAATGAGCAGTTCTTC.